Listed here are 22 T cell receptor beta chains from one sample, sequenced in a study of shared T cell receptors in the human thymus. Repertoires were generated with immunoSEQ multiplex PCR, while TCRdb's copy carries only in-frame clones and drops some. The table includes roughly 550,000 clones, about 80% detected once. These data also featured in a second study, about human thymus T cells.

Sequencing used thymocytes. These receptors came from a boy under two years old with a congenital heart defect.

This chain joins TRBV7-2 and TRBJ2-7; 8 nucleotides match TRBD1. The CDR3 has 12 amino acids. Germline values: CDR1 SGHTA, CDR2 FQGNSA. J was trimmed by 5 bases and V by 5 bases; bases with no gene match: 2. The CDR3 DNA sequence: TGTGCCAGCAGCCAACAGGGGGACGAGCAGTACTTC. Amino acids: CASSQQGDEQYF.

On this clone: The sample carries other DNA sequences with the same CDR3. V and J are TRBV19 and TRBJ2-7; 7 bases agree with TRBD1. Germline CDR1 LNHDA, CDR2 SQIVND (reference sequence). V trimming: 1 base; J trimming: 2 bases; junction bases outside the gene matches: 2. The CDR3 loop spans 14 amino acids. The CDR3 nucleotides are TGTGCCAGTAGTATAGGTCAGGGGGCCTACGAGCAGTACTTC. Translation: CASSIGQGAYEQYF. Using reference TRBV19 and TRBJ2-7 for the parts outside the CDR3, the full variable domain is DGGITQSPKYLFRKEGQNVTLSCEQNLNHDAMYWYRQDPGQGLRLIYYSQIVNDFQKGDIAEGYSVSREKKESFPLTVTSAQKNPTAFYLCASSIGQGAYEQYFGPGTRLTVT.

V is TRBV29-1 and J is TRBJ2-5, with 10 bases identical to TRBD1. The length of the CDR3 is 13 residues. The germline gives CDR1 SQVTM, CDR2 ANQGSEA. Losses at the gene ends were 6 bases for V and 1 base for J; bases not matched to a gene: 2. The CDR3 region has the DNA TGCAGCGTGGACAGGGGGGCCCAAGAGACCCAGTACTTC. It encodes CSVDRGAQETQYF. Looking up the rest from reference TRBV29-1 and TRBJ2-5 gives the full variable domain: SAVISQKPSRDICQRGTSLTIQCQVDSQVTMMFWYRQQPGQSLTLIATANQGSEATYESGFVIDKFPISRPNLTFSTLTVSNMSPEDSSIYLCSVDRGAQETQYFGPGTRLLVL.

The rearrangement links TRBV27 to TRBJ2-7; TRBD1 matches 7 bases. The CDR3 is 14 amino acids. The V and J ends lost 9 bases and 3 bases, in that order; junction bases with no gene match: 11. Germline assignment: CDR1 MNHEY and CDR2 SMNVEV (reference sequence). CDR3 loop: CASSDRLGDYEQYF. CDR3 coding DNA: TGTGCCAGTTCGGACAGGTTGGGAGACTACGAGCAGTACTTC.

The chain recombines TRBV28 with TRBJ2-5, with a possible D match to TRBD1 (5 bases). The DNA end favors TRBJ2-7, so the J call may be wrong. CDR1 is MDHEN and CDR2 is SYDVKM in the germline V gene. The CDR3 loop spans 13 amino acids. The CDR3 sequence: CASSSYGRAEQYF. The DNA of the CDR3 is TGTGCCAGCAGTTCGTATGGCAGGGCCGAGCAGTACTTC.

The CDR3 DNA is TGTGCCAGTAGTATCGGGAGGGCCCGTTGTGAGCAGTTCTTC. Translation gives CASSIGRARCEQFF. This sequence joins TRBV19 and TRBJ2-1; TRBD2 matches 8 bases. Trimming at V came to 3 bases and at J to 9 bases, leaving 7 bases not matched to a gene. This CDR3 contains 14 residues. The germline V gene encodes CDR1 LNHDA and CDR2 SQIVND (reference sequence).

This rearrangement joins TRBV7-6 to TRBJ1-1; D may be TRBD1 (5 bases). Germline V gene data show CDR1 as SGHVS and CDR2 as FNYEAQ. CDR3 length: 15 amino acids. Trimming cost V 2 bases and J 4 bases, with 14 bases left between them. CDR3 DNA: TGTGCCAGCAGCTTAACTCCCCAGGGAAGCACTGAAGCTTTCTTT. As protein: CASSLTPQGSTEAFF.

J is TRBJ1-2 and V is TRBV7-8; D might be TRBD1 (5 bases). This CDR3 is 12 amino acids long. CDR1 and CDR2 (germline): SGHVS, FQNEAQ. V lost 6 bases, J lost 6 bases, and 11 bases lay in between. This chain's CDR3 is CASRGGFDGYTF. The DNA for the CDR3 is TGTGCCAGCAGGGGGGGGTTCGATGGCTACACCTTC.

The V gene is TRBV25-1, the J gene TRBJ2-5; a possible D gene is TRBD1 (6 bases). V was pared by 3 bases and J by 5 bases, with 10 bases between. Germline assignment: CDR1 MGHDK and CDR2 SYGVNS. This CDR3 contains 13 residues. CDR3 residues: CASSEGARETQYF. The CDR3 DNA is TGTGCCAGCAGTGAGGGGGCGCGGGAGACCCAGTACTTC.

The CDR3: CASSPSTSGRAREQYF. The CDR3 coding sequence is TGCGCCAGCAGCCCTAGCACTAGCGGGAGGGCCCGCGAGCAGTACTTC. This rearrangement joins TRBV5-1 to TRBJ2-7; 13 bases line up with TRBD2. In germline, CDR1 is SGHRS, CDR2 YFSETQ. This CDR3 spans 16 amino acids. After removal of 4 bases from V and 6 bases from J, the junction contained 10 bases not matched to a gene.

This rearrangement joins TRBV27 to TRBJ1-2; TRBD1 matches at 7 bases. Germline CDR1 MNHEY, CDR2 SMNVEV (reference sequence). The CDR3 is 12 residues long. Unmatched junction bases numbered 3, after V lost 4 bases and J lost 7 bases. CDR3 residues: CASSSGTAGYTF. As DNA, the CDR3 is TGTGCCAGCAGTTCCGGGACAGCTGGCTACACCTTC.

Only a few counts were recorded for this clone. The chain uses TRBV25-1 and TRBJ1-1, with D possibly matching TRBD1 (5 bases). The CDR3 runs 14 residues. Germline CDR1 is MGHDK and CDR2 is SYGVNS. Trimming pared 3 bases from V and 1 base from J, leaving 9 bases between. For the CDR3, the DNA is TGTGCCAGCAGTGACGGCGGGGGGAACACTGAAGCTTTCTTT. Translation gives CASSDGGGNTEAFF.

This clone appeared a few times. This chain joins TRBV7-9 and TRBJ2-6; 7 nucleotides line up with TRBD1. The V and J ends lost 0 bases and 2 bases, in that order; junction bases with no gene match: 4. The CDR3 loop spans 17 amino acids. CDR1 SEHNR and CDR2 FQNEAQ come from the germline V gene (reference sequence). The CDR3 reads CASSLAAQGTGANVLTF. The CDR3 coding sequence is TGTGCCAGCAGCTTAGCGGCACAGGGGACTGGGGCCAACGTCCTGACTTTC.

This clone was observed a single time. The germline gene is not matched at one end of the junction; a read error may be the cause. The V call is TRBV5-1, the J call TRBJ2-3, with D possibly matching TRBD1 (6 bases). This CDR3 has 14 residues. Germline V CDR1 and CDR2: SGHRS, YFSETQ. DNA for the CDR3: TGCGCCAGCAGCGATCGACAGGACACAGGTACGCAGTATTTT. This encodes CASSDRQDTGTQYF. The full variable domain, completed using reference TRBV5-1 and TRBJ2-3, is KAGVTQTPRYLIKTRGQQVTLSCSPISGHRSVSWYQQTPGQGLQFLFEYFSETQRNKGNFPGRFSGRQFSNSRSEMNVSTLELGDSALYLCASSDRQDTGTQYFGPGTRLTVL.

The chain carries TRBV11-1 and TRBJ1-1; no clear D. The CDR3 has 14 amino acids. The germline V gene has CDR1 SGHAT and CDR2 FQDESV (reference sequence). Trimming stripped 3 bases from V and 3 bases from J, with 11 bases between. CDR3 DNA: TGTGCCAGCAGCTTTCAGGATATTGACACTGAAGCTTTCTTT. Protein product: CASSFQDIDTEAFF.

The chain has TRBV14 and TRBJ1-3; D may be TRBD1 (5 bases). The V gene lost 4 bases and the J gene lost 4 bases, with 11 bases spanning the gap. From germline, CDR1 is SGHDN and CDR2 FVKESK. There are 14 residues in the CDR3. The CDR3 region is CASSPGGPGNTIYF. CDR3 DNA: TGTGCCAGCAGCCCGGGGGGACCCGGAAACACCATATATTTT.

This clone was seen a single time. The chain uses TRBV7-2 and TRBJ1-2; possible D gene TRBD1, 6 bases. The CDR3 has 13 residues. Germline CDR1 SGHTA, CDR2 FQGNSA. V dropped 5 bases and J dropped 6 bases, with 13 bases sitting between them. This CDR3 is CASSPAGGHGYTF. In nucleotides, the CDR3 is TGTGCCAGCAGCCCCGCGGGGGGCCATGGCTACACCTTC.

The chain recombines TRBV7-8 with TRBJ2-5, with D tentatively TRBD2 (7 bases). V dropped 0 bases and J dropped 5 bases, with 13 bases sitting between them. Germline V gene sequence: CDR1 SGHVS, CDR2 FQNEAQ. The CDR3 consists of 15 residues. The CDR3 coding sequence is TGTGCCAGCAGCTTAGCGGGGGGGCGGGCGGAGACCCAGTACTTC. It yields the protein CASSLAGGRAETQYF.

The gene calls are TRBV6-5 and TRBJ2-2, with TRBD1 matching 9 bases. V shed 4 bases, J shed 7 bases, and the junction held 4 bases outside the gene matches. The CDR3 extends over 14 amino acids. Germline CDR1 MNHEY, CDR2 SVGAGI. In nucleotides, the CDR3 is TGTGCCAGCAGTTTGGGACAGGGAAACGGGGAGCTGTTTTTT. The encoded protein is CASSLGQGNGELFF.

This clone was counted a single time. The J gene is TRBJ2-3, the V gene TRBV30; tentatively, D is TRBD2 (6 bases). Looked up from germline, CDR1 is GTSNPN and CDR2 is SVGIG (reference sequence). CDR3 length: 18 residues. Trimming removed 2 bases from V and 6 bases from J, with 27 bases in between. The CDR3, as DNA: TGTGCCTGGAGTACCTACCCCCGAACTAGCACGTTTGTCGATACGCAGTATTTT. Its protein product is CAWSTYPRTSTFVDTQYF.

This clone was recorded once. The CDR3 reads CASSQDNKESGGYEQYF. CDR3 nucleotides: TGTGCCAGCAGCCAAGATAACAAGGAAAGCGGGGGGTACGAGCAGTACTTC. The V gene is TRBV14, the J gene TRBJ2-7; 9 nucleotides line up with TRBD2. Per the germline V gene, CDR1 is SGHDN and CDR2 is FVKESK. The trim removed 0 bases at V and 4 bases at J, leaving 10 bases unmatched. This CDR3 contains 17 residues.

As to this clone: Germline is not matched at one junction end, which may reflect a read error. V usage is TRBV6-6 and J usage is TRBJ1-6, with D possibly TRBD1 on 5 matching bases. This CDR3 has 13 amino acids. The germline V gene encodes CDR1 MNHNY and CDR2 SVGAGI (reference sequence). As DNA, the CDR3 is TGTGCCAGCAGTTACACGGGGGATTCCCCCCTCCACTTT. Its translation: CASSYTGDSPLHF.